This TCR beta chain was recorded in a study of regulatory T cells in long-lasting Graves disease. This clonotype has ten or more counts. Time point described: newly diagnosed GD, antithyroid drugs for less than 3 months. Following extraction of RNA from PBMCs, that RNA was used to make the TCR library. With iRepertoire HTBI primers and Arm-PCR of CDR3 regions, TCR beta libraries were built. TCRdb itself ran the multiplex PCR reads through MiXCR, one entry per CDR3 protein. The table has around 400,000 distinct CDR3 sequences, roughly 15% seen once. The same data also contributed to another study, on T cells in Graves' hyperthyroidism and ophthalmopathy. That report adds: In the analysis, a 13 V-J model separated ophthalmopathy from stable hyperthyroidism.

The sequence was collected from a woman between 40 and 55 years old with Graves disease. Sequencing was performed on peripheral blood mononuclear cells (PBMCs), taken at new diagnosis, from a patient treated with antithyroid drugs.

In DNA form, the CDR3 reads TGTGCCAGCAGTTTAACCCAGTCCTACGAGCAGTACTTC. It yields the protein CASSLTQSYEQYF. The rearrangement joins TRBV12-3 or TRBV12-4 to TRBJ2-7; D gene uncertain. This CDR3 contains 13 residues. The V end was cut by 2 bases, the J end by 1 base, with 6 bases between.